The rows below give T cell receptor beta chains drawn from one sample of a study of cytomegalovirus exposure and HLA in healthy donors. Libraries were prepared by immunoSEQ multiplex PCR; TCRdb keeps only in-frame clonotypes and omits some of them. The repertoire holds around 100,000 clones, with roughly 66% as singletons. What was sequenced was PBMCs. The receptor set was obtained from a man aged 25-45 years in good health and CMV-seronegative. CDR3s include the opening cysteine and the closing phenylalanine or tryptophan. Fields, in order: J gene, V gene, clone size, D gene, CDR3 protein, CDR3 DNA. A D gene is named only where the DNA matches it firmly. Not all rows give a size; the values are once, few, many and, for expanded clones, a class.

>TRBJ1-1|TRBV5-4|.|.
CASSLYNRVAEAFF
TGTGCCAGCAGCTTGTACAACAGGGTAGCTGAAGCTTTCTTT
>TRBJ1-4|TRBV28|.|.
CASSLSTGQNEKLFF
TGTGCCAGCAGTTTAAGTACCGGACAGAATGAAAAACTGTTTTTT
>TRBJ1-1|TRBV2|.|TRBD1
CASRGQVYTEAFF
TGTGCCAGCAGGGGACAGGTTTACACTGAAGCTTTCTTT
>TRBJ2-5|TRBV4-3|.|TRBD2
CASSRFLGGGGAGETQYF
TGCGCCAGCAGCCGGTTTTTAGGAGGCGGGGGGGCCGGGGAGACCCAGTACTTC
>TRBJ2-7|TRBV7-9|few|TRBD2
CASNPPGGYEQYF
TGTGCCAGCAACCCTCCGGGAGGCTACGAGCAGTACTTC
>TRBJ2-7|TRBV10-3|few|TRBD2
CAISGTSVSYEQYF
TGTGCCATCAGTGGAACTAGCGTCTCCTACGAGCAGTACTTC
>TRBJ1-5|TRBV30|.|TRBD1
CAWSRQGVSNQPQHF
TGTGCCTGGAGTCGCCAGGGGGTCAGCAATCAGCCCCAGCATTTT
>TRBJ1-6|TRBV7-9|.|.
CASSLVAGTRNSPLHF
TGTGCCAGCAGCTTAGTTGCCGGGACACGGAATTCACCCCTCCACTTT
>TRBJ1-1|TRBV5-1|few|.
CASSLVGLDTEAFF
TGCGCCAGCAGCTTGGTTGGGCTGGACACTGAAGCTTTCTTT
>TRBJ1-2|TRBV7-2|few|TRBD1
CASSSMNRGRGYTF
TGTGCCAGCAGCTCTATGAACAGGGGGCGTGGCTACACCTTC
>TRBJ2-7|TRBV28|.|TRBD2
CASSSPRGAGIYEQYF
TGTGCCAGCAGTTCCCCTCGTGGAGCGGGGATCTACGAGCAGTACTTC
>TRBJ1-4|TRBV7-9|few|.
CASSGQSNEKLFF
TGTGCCAGCAGCGGACAGTCTAATGAAAAACTGTTTTTT
>TRBJ2-7|TRBV27|.|TRBD1
CASRPWSYDRGYEQYF
TGTGCCAGCAGACCGTGGTCTTACGACAGGGGCTACGAGCAGTACTTC
>TRBJ1-1|TRBV6-1|.|.
CASSAIRLGVNTEAFF
TGTGCCAGCAGTGCCATTAGGCTTGGAGTTAACACTGAAGCTTTCTTT
>TRBJ2-1|TRBV19|.|.
CASSASGEQFF
TGTGCCAGTAGCGCCTCGGGTGAGCAGTTCTTC
>TRBJ2-2|TRBV9|.|.
CASSRGQGRGTGELFF
TGTGCCAGCAGCCGCGGGCAGGGGCGAGGGACCGGGGAGCTGTTTTTT
>TRBJ1-1|TRBV6-5|.|TRBD1
CASRSRTGEAFF
TGTGCCAGCAGATCAAGGACAGGTGAAGCTTTCTTT
>TRBJ2-7|TRBV28|.|.
CASSLLGADGYEQYF
TGTGCCAGCAGTCTACTCGGAGCGGATGGGTACGAGCAGTACTTC
>TRBJ1-2|TRBV7-9|.|.
CASSFGRESYGYTF
TGTGCCAGCAGCTTCGGACGGGAAAGCTATGGCTACACCTTC
>TRBJ1-1|TRBV6-5|.|.
CASETANTEAFF
TGTGCCAGCGAGACAGCGAACACTGAAGCTTTCTTT
>TRBJ2-5|TRBV9|once|.
CASSVIGGGAGETQYF
TGTGCCAGCAGCGTAATCGGAGGGGGCGCGGGAGAGACCCAGTACTTC
>TRBJ1-1|TRBV7-9|few|.
CASEQGLGTEAFF
TGTGCCAGTGAACAGGGTCTGGGCACTGAAGCTTTCTTT
>TRBJ2-1|TRBV30|.|.
CACTHPNEQFF
TGTGCCTGTACACACCCGAATGAGCAGTTCTTC
>TRBJ2-2|TRBV4-2|.|TRBD2
CASSHLAGDTGELFF
TGTGCCAGCAGCCATCTAGCGGGGGACACCGGGGAGCTGTTTTTT
>TRBJ2-7|TRBV2|.|TRBD2
CASKERASGIHEQYF
TGTGCCAGCAAGGAGCGGGCTAGCGGGATCCACGAGCAGTACTTC
>TRBJ1-1|TRBV20-1|.|.
CSARDSPGAFF
TGCAGTGCTAGAGACAGCCCAGGGGCTTTCTTT
>TRBJ2-2|TRBV5-1|.|TRBD1
CASRRGQGTGELFF
TGCGCCAGCAGAAGAGGACAGGGCACCGGGGAGCTGTTTTTT
>TRBJ1-3|TRBV27|.|.
CASSASVSGNTIYF
TGTGCCAGCAGTGCCTCAGTCTCTGGAAACACCATATATTTT
>TRBJ2-1|TRBV11-2|.|TRBD2
CASSFELAGTYNEQFF
TGTGCCAGCAGCTTCGAATTAGCGGGGACCTACAATGAGCAGTTCTTC
>TRBJ1-1|TRBV13|.|.
CASSRDLRPTHTEAFF
TGTGCCAGCAGCCGGGACTTAAGGCCTACGCACACTGAAGCTTTCTTT
>TRBJ1-1|TRBV30|.|.
CAWSSTDTEAFF
TGTGCCTGGAGTTCCACGGACACTGAAGCTTTCTTT
>TRBJ1-5|TRBV6-5|few|.
CATASGGASNQPQHF
TGTGCCACCGCCTCGGGTGGGGCAAGCAATCAGCCCCAGCATTTT
>TRBJ1-1|TRBV7-2|few|.
CASSHGVDKEAFF
TGTGCCAGCAGCCACGGAGTGGATAAAGAAGCTTTCTTT
>TRBJ2-7|TRBV6-1|.|.
CASSELVGQNYEQYF
TGTGCCAGCAGTGAATTGGTTGGACAGAACTACGAGCAGTACTTC
>TRBJ2-5|TRBV19|.|.
CASSMAGRETQYF
TGTGCCAGTAGTATGGCAGGGCGGGAGACCCAGTACTTC
>TRBJ1-1|TRBV7-2|.|.
CASSPEVMDTEAFF
TGTGCCAGCAGCCCCGAGGTTATGGACACTGAAGCTTTCTTT
>TRBJ1-2|TRBV4-1|.|.
CASSQGGAEAHYGYTF
TGCGCCAGCAGCCAAGGTGGGGCAGAGGCCCACTATGGCTACACCTTC
>TRBJ2-7|TRBV7-9|.|.
CASSLVTGVLDEQYF
TGTGCCAGCAGCTTAGTCACGGGGGTCCTCGACGAGCAGTACTTC
>TRBJ1-1|TRBV6-6|.|TRBD1
CASKLTGTGTEAFF
TGTGCCAGCAAGCTCACCGGGACAGGGACTGAAGCTTTCTTT
>TRBJ2-7|TRBV4-3|.|TRBD1
CASSQDSTGGVDEQYF
TGCGCCAGCAGCCAAGATAGTACAGGGGGAGTGGACGAGCAGTACTTC
>TRBJ1-4|TRBV6-5|.|.
CASSPTVGGREKLFF
TGTGCCAGCAGCCCTACGGTCGGGGGACGTGAAAAACTGTTTTTT
>TRBJ2-7|TRBV7-9|.|TRBD1
CASSLNRLGQGAYEQYF
TGTGCCAGCAGCTTAAACCGCCTCGGACAGGGGGCCTACGAGCAGTACTTC
>TRBJ2-7|TRBV5-1|.|TRBD1
CASSLGDSSYEQYF
TGCGCCAGCAGCTTGGGGGACAGCTCCTACGAGCAGTACTTC